This T cell receptor (beta chain) was captured in a study of T cell responses to AZD1222 COVID-19 vaccine. On this clone: Its antigen is currently unknown. Sequence at one end of the junction differs from germline and may be a read error.

General observations from the study: Epitopes outside B.1.351 and B.1.1.7 mutated regions reportedly drew nearly half of spike TCRs. Donors, mostly white British, included more females; clonal diversity was possibly underestimated. Without day 14 samples, only post-peak T cell repertoires were studied.

The CDR3 covers 12 residues. Germline CDR1 ENHRY, CDR2 SYGVKD. The table came from immunoSEQ multiplex PCR; TCRdb's copy has only in-frame clones and leaves some out. Of 110,000 or so clones listed, 70% to 90% are singletons. The TCR was taken from an adult who received the AZD1222 COVID-19 vaccine. The chain carries TRBV10-3 and TRBJ1-2; tentatively, D is TRBD1 (5 bases). Sequenced here: peripheral blood, sampled 28 days after the second AZD1222 dose. DNA of the CDR3: TGCGCCACCTTCGACAGTAACTATGGCTACACCTTC. Protein product: CATFDSNYGYTF.